This T cell receptor beta chain was identified in a study of blood T cell repertoires in COVID-19. Study summary: T cells, B-cell-depleted T cells, or PBMCs supplied cDNA or gDNA.

In the authors' methods: Estimation of nucleated cell counts was performed using reference gene primer amplification. This table comes from immunoSEQ multiplex PCR, and its TCRdb copy is limited to in-frame clones, with some not included. The D gene and trimming were derived from the DNA, and the V and J assignments and clone size from that table. The profile shows 220,000 or so clones, 65% to 85% of them singletons. Everyone who took part was roughly 18 to 90 years old, and they came from fewer than 25 US areas. Participants' reported clinical history set cohort assignment. Looked up from germline, CDR1 is LNHDA and CDR2 is SQIVND (reference sequence). The CDR3 spans 12 residues. V lost 5 bases to trimming and J lost 5 bases, with 7 bases between them.

The rearrangement links TRBV19 to TRBJ2-1, with D possibly matching TRBD2 (5 bases). The sequence came from a middle-aged woman who had recovered from COVID-19. Sequenced material: PBMCs or T cells enriched from blood (not recorded which). In nucleotides, the CDR3 is TGTGCCAGTAGTGTCGGGGACAATGAGCAGTTCTTC. The encoded protein is CASSVGDNEQFF.